The source of this T cell receptor (beta chain) is a study of blood T cell repertoires in COVID-19. With 2 bases clipped from V and 16 bases from J, the junction kept 10 bases outside the gene matches. Germline lookup yields CDR1 WSHSY and CDR2 SAAADI. The CDR3 consists of 13 residues. The sample holds one count of this clone. Sequencing used immunoSEQ multiplex PCR; TCRdb keeps in-frame clones, though not all of them. The table has about 190,000 clones, around 85% seen once. The receptor comes from a woman in her fifties or sixties with acute or convalescent COVID-19. The material sequenced was peripheral blood. The rearrangement uses TRBV10-2 and TRBJ2-1; 8 nucleotides align to TRBD1. CDR3 coding DNA: TGCGCCAGCAGTGAGGGGCCGGACAGGGTTGGCTTCTTC. Its protein is CASSEGPDRVGFF.